Following are 7 T cell receptor beta chains from one sample sequenced in a study of cytomegalovirus exposure and HLA in healthy donors. With 60 Vbeta and 13 Jbeta primers, the PCR was carried out. Produced via immunoSEQ multiplex PCR; TCRdb's table is partial and in-frame only. The sample contains some 170,000 clones, 82% of which appear only once. The sample was PBMCs. The source is a girl under 18 in good health and CMV-seropositive.

Worth noting for this clone: Different DNA sequences within this sample yield the same CDR3. This rearrangement joins TRBV6-5 to TRBJ2-1, with D perhaps matching TRBD2 (6 bases). The CDR3 length is 14 residues. The germline V gene has CDR1 MNHEY and CDR2 SVGAGI. Trimming shortened V by 0 bases and J by 5 bases, and 8 bases separated the two germline ends. The CDR3 reads CASSYSSGNNEQFF. In nucleotides, the CDR3 is TGTGCCAGCAGTTACTCTAGCGGCAACAATGAGCAGTTCTTC.

The chain combines TRBV5-1 with TRBJ2-6, with D perhaps matching TRBD1 (5 bases). V was trimmed by 0 bases and J by 0 bases, leaving 7 bases between them. This CDR3 is built from 16 residues. Germline V CDR1 and CDR2: SGHRS, YFSETQ. DNA of the CDR3: TGCGCCAGCAGCTTGGGCAGGGACTCTGGGGCCAACGTCCTGACTTTC. The encoded protein is CASSLGRDSGANVLTF. Full variable domain (outside the CDR3, taken from reference TRBV5-1 and TRBJ2-6): KAGVTQTPRYLIKTRGQQVTLSCSPISGHRSVSWYQQTPGQGLQFLFEYFSETQRNKGNFPGRFSGRQFSNSRSEMNVSTLELGDSALYLCASSLGRDSGANVLTFGAGSRLTVL.

This clone was seen only a few times. CDR3: CASRPPGQNNEKLFF. CDR3 nucleotides: TGTGCCAGCAGGCCCCCGGGACAGAATAATGAAAAACTGTTTTTT. V is TRBV28 and J is TRBJ1-4, with TRBD1 matching over 7 bases. This CDR3 is 15 amino acids long. J was trimmed by 4 bases and V by 6 bases; bases with no gene match: 8. Per germline, CDR1 MDHEN and CDR2 SYDVKM. The variable domain in full, completed from reference TRBV28 and TRBJ1-4, reads DVKVTQSSRYLVKRTGEKVFLECVQDMDHENMFWYRQDPGLGLRLIYFSYDVKMKEKGDIPEGYSVSREKKERFSLILESASTNQTSMYLCASRPPGQNNEKLFFGSGTQLSVL.

This clone was observed once. The CDR3 DNA follows: TGTGCCAGCTCACCACAAGGGGGTACCCAAGAGACCCAGTACTTC. It translates to CASSPQGGTQETQYF. The chain combines TRBV18 with TRBJ2-5, with a tentative D call TRBD1 (6 bases). The CDR3 covers 15 residues. Germline V lookup: CDR1 KGHSH, CDR2 LQKENI. Between the trimmed V and J ends, which lost 1 base and 1 base, there was a span of 10 bases. Complete variable domain (other parts from reference TRBV18 and TRBJ2-5): NAGVMQNPRHLVRRRGQEARLRCSPMKGHSHVYWYRQLPEEGLKFMVYLQKENIIDESGMPKERFSAEFPKEGPSILRIQQVVRGDSAAYFCASSPQGGTQETQYFGPGTRLLVL.

The genes are TRBV30 and TRBJ2-3, with 7 bases fitting TRBD2. V shed 0 bases and J 4 bases; nucleotides not matched to a gene: 7. Germline lookup yields CDR1 GTSNPN and CDR2 SVGIG (reference sequence). The CDR3 is 15 amino acids. DNA for the CDR3: TGTGCCTGGAGTGTGGGAGGGGTAAGGGCAGATACGCAGTATTTT. Residues: CAWSVGGVRADTQYF.

V is TRBV18 and J is TRBJ2-7; TRBD2 aligns across 8 bases. Germline V CDR1 and CDR2: KGHSH, LQKENI. V shed 3 bases and J 6 bases; nucleotides not matched to a gene: 4. The CDR3 consists of 13 residues. CDR3 loop: CASSPSGGSEQYF. As DNA, the CDR3 is TGTGCCAGCTCACCCTCGGGAGGGAGCGAGCAGTACTTC.

V usage is TRBV9 and J usage is TRBJ2-1; a possible D gene is TRBD1 (5 bases). The CDR3 contains 15 residues. The V gene's germline CDR1 is SGDLS and CDR2 YYNGEE. Between the trimmed V and J ends, which lost 3 bases and 0 bases, there was a span of 10 bases. The CDR3 region is CASSADSSSYNEQFF. CDR3 coding DNA: TGTGCCAGCAGCGCCGACAGTAGCTCCTACAATGAGCAGTTCTTC. The full variable domain, completed using reference TRBV9 and TRBJ2-1, is DSGVTQTPKHLITATGQRVTLRCSPRSGDLSVYWYQQSLDQGLQFLIQYYNGEERAKGNILERFSAQQFPDLHSELNLSSLELGDSALYFCASSADSSSYNEQFFGPGTRLTVL.